Below are 10 T cell receptor beta chains sequenced from a single sample in a study of T-cell reconstitution after alpha-beta-depleted transplantation in children listed by TCRdb under 2016. The library was built by means of PCR. The sample was run on an Illumina HiSeq 2500. Molecular barcoding was employed in the preparation of TCR libraries, with unique molecular identifiers being used to normalize TCRbeta repertoire quantification. The public sequencing data were trimmed at Q25 with fastp and processed into clonotypes with MiXCR by TCRdb, which kept only in-frame beta chains. All rows with the same CDR3 protein become a single entry with the most common DNA and genes. This sample lists approximately 200,000 distinct CDR3 sequences; roughly 6% were detected once. In total, the top ten clones hold roughly 4.7% of the sample. The meaning of the sample's treatment or condition label: allogeneic hematopoietic cell transplantation with graft depleted of TCRalphabeta T cells and CD19 B cells.

The material was PBMCs, obtained before TCRalphabeta/CD19-depleted stem cell transplant. The receptors were sampled from a girl under three years old with combined immunodeficiency, due to receive a stem cell transplant.

This clonotype showed up just a few times. This chain uses TRBV6-1 with TRBJ2-5, with 7 bases lining up with TRBD2. The germline V gene encodes CDR1 MNHNS and CDR2 SASEGT. CDR3 length equals 16 residues. The ends lost 2 bases at V and 5 bases at J; junction bases unmatched: 11. In DNA, the CDR3 is TGTGCCAGCAGTGAAACCCCGGGGGGAGGCGGGGAGACCCAGTACTTC. As protein: CASSETPGGGGETQYF.

The chain uses TRBV3-1 and TRBJ2-3; the D gene could be TRBD1 or TRBD2 (7 bases each). CDR1 LGHDT and CDR2 YNNKEL come from the germline V gene (reference sequence). V lost 11 bases and J lost 2, with 32 bases in between. The CDR3 runs 19 residues. The CDR3 spells CAFSPPGGTANLATDTQYF. CDR3 in DNA: TGTGCCTTCAGCCCCCCCGGGGGGACAGCTAATTTAGCCACAGATACGCAGTATTTT.

There are many counts of this clonotype. The chain employs TRBV20-1 and TRBJ2-5, with D unclear. V was clipped by 0 bases and J by 1 base, with 18 bases between them. This CDR3 region has 17 residues. CDR1 and CDR2 from the germline V gene are DFQATT and SNEGSKA (reference sequence). In DNA form, the CDR3 reads TGCAGTGCTAGAGATCGGCAGCTGGAATACTTCCAAGAGACCCAGTACTTC. Translating it yields CSARDRQLEYFQETQYF.

This clonotype was picked up many times. This rearrangement joins TRBV10-3 to TRBJ2-2; D possibly corresponds to TRBD2 (5 bases). This CDR3 has 12 residues. The germline gives CDR1 ENHRY, CDR2 SYGVKD. Trimming removed 4 bases at V and 6 bases at J, with 6 bases between. This chain's CDR3 is CAISGGAGELFF. The CDR3 DNA follows: TGTGCCATCAGTGGGGGAGCCGGGGAGCTGTTTTTT.

This clonotype was observed at least ten times. The gene calls are TRBV7-9 and TRBJ1-4; 8 nucleotides agree with TRBD1. V gave up 0 bases and J gave up 5 bases; unmatched junction bases: 5. This CDR3 is 16 amino acids long. CDR1 is SEHNR and CDR2 is FQNEAQ in the germline V gene (reference sequence). The CDR3 reads CASSLADRGLNEKLFF. The CDR3 DNA reads TGTGCCAGCAGCTTAGCCGACAGGGGTTTGAATGAAAAACTGTTTTTT.

There are many counts of this clonotype. This rearrangement joins TRBV11-2 to TRBJ1-2; weak D call: TRBD1 (5 bases). V was pared by 3 bases and J by 4 bases, with 9 bases between. The length of the CDR3 is 13 residues. From germline, CDR1 is SGHAT and CDR2 FQNNGV. This CDR3 reads CASSLGPTYGYTF. CDR3 in DNA: TGTGCCAGCAGCTTGGGACCGACCTATGGCTACACCTTC.

This clonotype was recorded many times. The chain joins TRBV20-1 to TRBJ1-5, with 7 bases lining up with TRBD1. CDR3 length: 16 residues. Germline CDR1 is DFQATT and CDR2 is SNEGSKA (reference sequence). V gave up 2 bases and J gave up 1 base; unmatched junction bases: 8. CDR3 sequence reads: CSARTQGSRSNQPQHF. As DNA, the CDR3 is TGCAGTGCTAGAACACAGGGGAGTAGAAGCAATCAGCCCCAGCATTTT.

The gene calls are TRBV11-2 and TRBJ2-3; TRBD1 agrees at 9 bases. CDR1 and CDR2 (germline): SGHAT, FQNNGV. This CDR3 is built from 17 residues. Losses at the gene ends were 1 base for V and 1 base for J; bases not matched to a gene: 6. The CDR3 DNA sequence: TGTGCCAGCAGCTTAGGACCGGGACAGGGTGGCACAGATACGCAGTATTTT. Residues: CASSLGPGQGGTDTQYF.

V and J are TRBV19 and TRBJ1-5, with D perhaps matching TRBD1 (5 bases). V lost 3 bases, J lost 3 bases, and 12 bases lay in between. The CDR3 length is 15 residues. The germline V gene encodes CDR1 LNHDA and CDR2 SQIVND (reference sequence). In nucleotides, the CDR3 is TGTGCCAGTAGTATCTTCGCAGGGAACAATCAGCCCCAGCATTTT. Its translation: CASSIFAGNNQPQHF.

This clonotype was found many times. The gene calls are TRBV6-4 and TRBJ2-3, with 11 nucleotides matching TRBD2. The germline CDR1 and CDR2 sequences are MRHNA and SNTAGT. V lost 5 bases to trimming and J lost 2 bases; unmatched junction nucleotides: 6. The CDR3 sequence is 16 residues long. The CDR3 coding sequence is TGTGCCAGCAGTCCTACTAGCGGGAGATCCACAGATACGCAGTATTTT. Its translation is CASSPTSGRSTDTQYF.